This T cell receptor (beta chain) was captured by sequencing in a study of T cell responses to AZD1222 COVID-19 vaccine. General study findings and limits: Every sample of the repertoires postdated the peak T cell response.

Generated by immunoSEQ multiplex PCR, the TCRdb table keeps only in-frame clones and is missing some. Of 95,000 to 100,000 clones detected, roughly nine tenths appear once; the ten largest clones hold more than 15%. Regarding this clone: Its antigen is not identified.

The sample was peripheral blood, taken on day 0 of AZD1222 vaccination. The receptor was derived from an adult in good health.

DNA for the CDR3: TGTGCCAGCAGCCACCCCCAGGTTTGGGAGGGGGACTACAATGAGCAGTTCTTC. Protein sequence: CASSHPQVWEGDYNEQFF. The J gene is TRBJ2-1, the V gene TRBV7-2; a possible D gene is TRBD2 (7 bases). This CDR3 has 18 amino acids. Per germline, CDR1 SGHTA and CDR2 FQGNSA. V lost 5 bases and J 3 bases, leaving 23 bases between the germline ends. The full variable domain, rest sourced from reference TRBV7-2 and TRBJ2-1, is GAGVSQSPSNKVTEKGKDVELRCDPISGHTALYWYRQSLGQGLEFLIYFQGNSAPDKSGLPSDRFSAERTGGSVSTLTIQRTQQEDSAVYLCASSHPQVWEGDYNEQFFGPGTRLTVL.